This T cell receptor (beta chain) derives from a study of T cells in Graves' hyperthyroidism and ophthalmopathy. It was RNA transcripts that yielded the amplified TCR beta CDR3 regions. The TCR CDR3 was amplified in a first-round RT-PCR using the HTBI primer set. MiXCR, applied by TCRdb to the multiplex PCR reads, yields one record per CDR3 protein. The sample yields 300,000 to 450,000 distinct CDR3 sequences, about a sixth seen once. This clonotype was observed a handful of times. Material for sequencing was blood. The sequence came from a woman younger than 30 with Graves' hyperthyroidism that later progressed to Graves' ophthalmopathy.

The CDR3 protein is CAWAPWTGGPGRSTEAFF. The CDR3 region has the DNA TGTGCCTGGGCCCCATGGACAGGGGGCCCGGGCCGGAGCACTGAAGCTTTCTTT. This chain connects TRBV30 to TRBJ1-1, with 11 bases lining up with TRBD1. CDR3 length: 18 amino acids. V dropped 5 bases and J dropped 4; count of bases not matched to a gene: 18. The germline V gene encodes CDR1 GTSNPN and CDR2 SVGIG (reference sequence).